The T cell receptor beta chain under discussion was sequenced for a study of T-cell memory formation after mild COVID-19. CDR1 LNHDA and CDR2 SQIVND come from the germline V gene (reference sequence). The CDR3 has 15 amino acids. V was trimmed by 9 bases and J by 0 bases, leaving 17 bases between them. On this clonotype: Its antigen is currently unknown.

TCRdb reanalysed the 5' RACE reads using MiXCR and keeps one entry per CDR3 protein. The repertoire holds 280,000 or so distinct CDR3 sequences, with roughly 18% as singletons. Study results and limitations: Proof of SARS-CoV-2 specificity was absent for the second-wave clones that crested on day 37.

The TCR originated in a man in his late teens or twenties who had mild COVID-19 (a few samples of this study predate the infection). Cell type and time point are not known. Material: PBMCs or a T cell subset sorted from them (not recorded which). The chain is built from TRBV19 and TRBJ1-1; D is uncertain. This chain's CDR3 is CASDPGNKMNTEAFF. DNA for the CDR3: TGTGCCAGCGACCCGGGGAATAAAATGAACACTGAAGCTTTCTTT.